This TCR beta chain stems from a study of T cells after yellow fever vaccination. The overall study: SMART-Seq v4 Ultra Low Input handled preparation of low-cell-number fractions.

General study results and limits: The presence of abundant clonotypes contaminating from the bulk population was possible in FACS-sorted repertoires.

The TCR cDNA carried a universal primer site and UMIs from 5'RACE template switching. In TCRdb, the 5' RACE reads were re-called with MiXCR into one record per CDR3 protein. The sample holds about 320,000 distinct CDR3 sequences, over 8.5% seen once. Only a few counts were recorded for this clonotype. The target antigen is unknown. CDR3 length: 12 residues. V lost 7 bases and J lost 0, with 6 bases in between. The J gene is TRBJ1-1, the V gene TRBV12-3 or TRBV12-4; D gene uncertain. The clonotype comes from a man between 18 and 35 years old who received the YFV17D yellow fever vaccine. Here the sequenced sample was CD4+ T cells sorted from PBMCs, taken 45 days after the yellow fever booster vaccination. The CDR3 sequence is CASMLLNTEAFF. CDR3 DNA: TGTGCCAGCATGCTCCTGAACACTGAAGCTTTCTTT.